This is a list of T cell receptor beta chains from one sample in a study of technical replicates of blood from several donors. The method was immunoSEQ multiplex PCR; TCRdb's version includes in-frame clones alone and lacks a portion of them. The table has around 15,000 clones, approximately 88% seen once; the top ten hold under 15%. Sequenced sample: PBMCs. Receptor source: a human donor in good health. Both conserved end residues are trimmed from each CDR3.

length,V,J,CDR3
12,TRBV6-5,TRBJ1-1,ASSYSEGLTEAF
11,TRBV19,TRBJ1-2,ASAGTVEYGYT
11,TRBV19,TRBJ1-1,ASSLPGVSEAF
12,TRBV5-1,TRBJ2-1,ASSWGSGQVEQF
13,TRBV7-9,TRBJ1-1,ASSSRQGWNTEAF
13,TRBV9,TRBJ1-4,ASSSRDSAYEKLF
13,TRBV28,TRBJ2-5,ASSTRTSGQETQY
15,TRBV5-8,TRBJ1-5,ASSPGGGSGSNQPQH
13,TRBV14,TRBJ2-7,ASSLVASGSGEQY
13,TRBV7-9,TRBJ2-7,ASSPLGGSTYEQY
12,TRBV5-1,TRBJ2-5,ASSFGRERETQY
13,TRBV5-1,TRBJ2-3,ASSPYGSYTDTQY
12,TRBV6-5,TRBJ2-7,ASSYRQGIGEQY
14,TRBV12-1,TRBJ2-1,ASSCLRGKANNEQF
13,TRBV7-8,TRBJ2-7,ASRSGISSSYEQY
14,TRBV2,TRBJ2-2,ASRRGQGSNTGELF
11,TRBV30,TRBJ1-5,AWSVRSNQPQH
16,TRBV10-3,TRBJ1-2,AISERQGGNNRNYGYT
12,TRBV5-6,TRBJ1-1,ASSPQDSYTEAF
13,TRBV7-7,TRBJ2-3,ASSLGVSGADTQY
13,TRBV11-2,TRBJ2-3,ASSPLERRADTQY
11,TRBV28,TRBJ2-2,ASKTGGTGELF
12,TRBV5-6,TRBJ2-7,ASSLGTGLYEQY
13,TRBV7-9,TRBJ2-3,ASSVLGGDTDTQY
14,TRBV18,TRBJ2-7,ASSPRGTRVSYEQY
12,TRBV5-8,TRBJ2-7,ASTRAGGPHEQY
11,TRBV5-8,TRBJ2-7,ASNRDSIHEQY
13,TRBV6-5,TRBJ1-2,ASSPGTGGLLGYT
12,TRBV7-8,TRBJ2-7,ASSLEPGAYEQY
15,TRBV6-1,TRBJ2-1,ASSEVTASGRGNEQF
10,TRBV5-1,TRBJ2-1,ASSTGQNEQF
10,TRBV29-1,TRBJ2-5,SGVAMGETQY
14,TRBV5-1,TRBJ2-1,ASSLDRGRAFVEQF
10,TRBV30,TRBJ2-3,AWSVRRDTQY
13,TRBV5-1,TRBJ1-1,ASSLAPGGLTEAF
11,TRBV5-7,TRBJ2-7,ASSLTGIHEQY
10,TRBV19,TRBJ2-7,ASSTGGNEQY
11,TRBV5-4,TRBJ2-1,ARGTSGGDEQF
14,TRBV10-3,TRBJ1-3,AISEKTGRAGNTIY
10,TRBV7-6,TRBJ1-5,ASSPSGQPQH
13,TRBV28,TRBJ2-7,ASSPTGLDYNEQY
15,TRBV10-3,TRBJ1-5,AISEGTDFYSNQPQH
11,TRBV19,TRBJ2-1,ASSIGSSGGNF
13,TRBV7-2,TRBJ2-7,ASSSSSGSSYEQY
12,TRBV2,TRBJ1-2,ASSEQGWEYGYT
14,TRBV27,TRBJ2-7,ASSPRTGGGGYEQY